One and the same sample provided the 27 T cell receptor beta chains below, sequenced in a study of T cells in localized non-small cell lung cancer. TCRdb keeps only in-frame clones here, not all; method: immunoSEQ multiplex PCR. The sample yields approximately 1,400 clones, about a quarter seen once. The source material was lung tumor tissue, sampled before any cancer treatment. The receptor source for this set is a male donor aged 60 or older with stage II lung adenocarcinoma.

The J gene is TRBJ2-2, the V gene TRBV9; TRBD2 might be the D (5 bases). V dropped 2 bases and J dropped 6 bases, with 17 bases sitting between them. Germline lookup yields CDR1 SGDLS and CDR2 YYNGEE. CDR3 length: 16 amino acids. This chain's CDR3 is CASSVSGNAGSGELFF. The CDR3 bases are TGTGCCAGCAGCGTTTCGGGGAACGCGGGTTCCGGGGAGCTGTTTTTT.

This chain joins TRBV6-8 and TRBJ2-2; D gene uncertain. Trimming stripped 2 bases from V and 3 bases from J, with 4 bases between. CDR3 length: 13 amino acids. Germline V gene lookup returns CDR1 MNHGY and CDR2 SAAAGT. For the CDR3, the DNA is TGTGCCAGCAGTTACAGGGACACCGGGGAGCTGTTTTTT. It encodes CASSYRDTGELFF.

The CDR3 nucleotides read TGCGCCAGCAGCTTGGGGGCAGAACTGTACGAGCAGTACTTC. Its translation is CASSLGAELYEQYF. The chain has TRBV5-1 and TRBJ2-7; D not resolved. The CDR3 has 14 residues. V gave up 0 bases and J gave up 4 bases, with 11 bases separating them. Germline values: CDR1 SGHRS, CDR2 YFSETQ.

This clone came up a few times. The gene calls are TRBV4-1 and TRBJ2-2; 12 bases fit TRBD1. Germline V gene data show CDR1 as MGHRA and CDR2 as YSYEKL. Losses at the gene ends were 4 bases for V and 7 bases for J; bases not matched to a gene: 7. This CDR3 has 16 residues. The CDR3 DNA is TGCGCCAGCAGCCCGACCGGGACAGGGGGCCTCGGGGAGCTGTTTTTT. Encoded protein: CASSPTGTGGLGELFF.

The CDR3 DNA follows: TGTGCCAGCAGTTTACCGGGACAGGGGTTTGCTCAGCCCCAGCATTTT. Its translation is CASSLPGQGFAQPQHF. This chain uses TRBV28 with TRBJ1-5; TRBD1 agrees at 10 bases. Germline V gene data show CDR1 as MDHEN and CDR2 as SYDVKM. The CDR3 extends over 16 amino acids. J gave up 6 bases and V 2 bases, and 7 bases lay outside the gene matches.

This clone was recorded a few times. The rearrangement uses TRBV5-1 and TRBJ2-3; 7 bases fit TRBD2. This CDR3 has 17 amino acids. The ends lost 0 bases at V and 3 bases at J; junction bases unmatched: 10. Germline loops: CDR1 SGHRS, CDR2 YFSETQ. CDR3: CASSLASGGSTTDTQYF. The CDR3 DNA follows: TGCGCCAGCAGCTTGGCGTCCGGCGGGAGTACGACAGATACGCAGTATTTT.

In DNA form, the CDR3 reads TGTGCCAGCAGTTTGGGGCAGGGCTACGAGCAGTACTTC. Amino acid sequence: CASSLGQGYEQYF. The V call is TRBV6-8, the J call TRBJ2-7; weak D call: TRBD1 (5 bases). The CDR3 is made up of 13 amino acids. V lost 4 bases and J lost 3, with 10 bases in between. Germline values: CDR1 MNHGY, CDR2 SAAAGT.

This clone was detected a few times. The chain joins TRBV9 to TRBJ1-2; D might be TRBD1 (6 bases). Germline CDR1 SGDLS, CDR2 YYNGEE. V was pared by 5 bases and J by 4 bases, with 12 bases between. The CDR3 extends over 13 amino acids. The chain's CDR3 is CASSETGSYGYTF. The CDR3 bases are TGTGCCAGCAGTGAGACAGGTTCCTATGGCTACACCTTC. Drawing the rest from reference TRBV9 and TRBJ1-2, the complete variable domain is DSGVTQTPKHLITATGQRVTLRCSPRSGDLSVYWYQQSLDQGLQFLIQYYNGEERAKGNILERFSAQQFPDLHSELNLSSLELGDSALYFCASSETGSYGYTFGSGTRLTVV.

This clone was observed a handful of times. The rearrangement links TRBV9 to TRBJ2-3; D possibly matches TRBD1 or TRBD2 (5 bases each). The CDR3 covers 16 residues. Trimming shortened V by 0 bases and J by 3 bases, and 14 bases separated the two germline ends. From germline, CDR1 is SGDLS and CDR2 YYNGEE. DNA for the CDR3: TGTGCCAGCAGCGTAGGCTTAGGGGAGAATACAGATACGCAGTATTTT. Translated, it gives CASSVGLGENTDTQYF.

The CDR3 is CASSPPRGGGRIAKNIQYF. The CDR3 coding sequence is TGTGCCAGCAGCCCTCCCCGGGGGGGAGGTCGCATAGCCAAAAACATTCAGTACTTC. The chain carries TRBV14 and TRBJ2-4, with TRBD2 matching 8 bases. This CDR3 is built from 19 residues. V was pared by 4 bases and J by 0 bases, with 14 bases of the junction left unmatched. The germline CDR1 and CDR2 sequences are SGHDN and FVKESK.

The chain recombines TRBV11-3 with TRBJ2-7; TRBD2 matches 14 bases. The CDR3 covers 16 residues. Germline CDR1 is SGHNT and CDR2 is YENEEA. V lost 4 bases and J lost 3; bases outside the gene matches: 5. The CDR3 DNA reads TGTGCCAGCAGCTCCATGGGACTAGCGGGAGTCTACGAGCAGTACTTC. Protein product: CASSSMGLAGVYEQYF.

This clone has more than one count but fewer than ten. The chain combines TRBV7-2 with TRBJ1-1, with D possibly matching TRBD1 (5 bases). The germline V gene encodes CDR1 SGHTA and CDR2 FQGNSA. The CDR3 spans 13 residues. V lost 3 bases to trimming and J lost 2 bases, with 7 bases between them. The CDR3 reads CASSFGANTEAFF. The CDR3 coding sequence is TGTGCCAGCAGCTTTGGGGCCAACACTGAAGCTTTCTTT.

A single count supports this clone. The rearrangement links TRBV29-1 to TRBJ1-1, with unresolved D. This CDR3 comprises 13 residues. V was pared by 7 bases and J by 1 base, with 13 bases between. Germline assignment: CDR1 SQVTM and CDR2 ANQGSEA. The CDR3 DNA sequence: TGCAGCGGCGAAGCCCCCAGGAACACTGAAGCTTTCTTT. Encoded protein: CSGEAPRNTEAFF.

V and J are TRBV12-5 and TRBJ1-5; possibly TRBD1 for D (6 bases). Germline assignment: CDR1 LGHNT and CDR2 FRNRAP. Trimming cost V 7 bases and J 9 bases, with 22 bases left between them. CDR3 length: 15 amino acids. Written as DNA, the CDR3 is TGTGCTAGTGTCCATCTTACAGGGCCTCGGTGGCCCCAGCATTTT. Protein product: CASVHLTGPRWPQHF.

This clone appeared a few times. J is TRBJ2-1 and V is TRBV6-8; possibly TRBD1 for D (6 bases). CDR3 length equals 14 residues. V lost 6 bases, J lost 5 bases, and 14 bases lay in between. CDR1 and CDR2 from the germline V gene are MNHGY and SAAAGT. CDR3 bases: TGTGCCAGCAGCCGCCGGGACACAAACAATGAGCAGTTCTTC. Its protein is CASSRRDTNNEQFF.

The gene calls are TRBV28 and TRBJ1-1; no reliable D call. The germline gives CDR1 MDHEN, CDR2 SYDVKM. CDR3 length equals 12 residues. V lost 7 bases to trimming and J lost 3 bases, with 9 bases between them. In DNA form, the CDR3 reads TGTGCCAGCACGGACGGATACACTGAAGCTTTCTTT. Protein sequence: CASTDGYTEAFF.

V is TRBV18 and J is TRBJ2-2; D unclear. With 3 bases removed from V and 6 bases from J, the gap between germline ends came to 11 bases. The CDR3 length is 14 residues. Germline V gene sequence: CDR1 KGHSH, CDR2 LQKENI. Here the CDR3 reads CASSPGNTAGELFF. CDR3 DNA: TGTGCCAGCTCACCTGGGAACACCGCCGGGGAGCTGTTTTTT.

This clone was counted only a few times. The V gene is TRBV29-1, the J gene TRBJ1-1; perhaps TRBD1 as D (6 bases). The germline V gene encodes CDR1 SQVTM and CDR2 ANQGSEA. Trimming shortened V by 4 bases and J by 3 bases, and 15 bases separated the two germline ends. CDR3 length: 14 residues. CDR3 sequence reads: CSVVNRAYHTEAFF. The CDR3 DNA reads as TGCAGCGTTGTTAACAGGGCGTACCACACTGAAGCTTTCTTT.

This clone occurred a few times. V is TRBV28 and J is TRBJ2-5, with no clear D. Looked up from germline, CDR1 is MDHEN and CDR2 is SYDVKM. The V end was cut by 3 bases, the J end by 5 bases, with 10 bases between. The CDR3 runs 13 residues. This CDR3 is CASSLSSWETQYF. The CDR3, as DNA: TGTGCCAGCAGTTTGAGTAGCTGGGAGACCCAGTACTTC.

In its sample, this clone was seen a few times. The chain uses TRBV4-1 and TRBJ2-1, with 13 bases lining up with TRBD2. The CDR3 is 20 residues long. Germline CDR1 is MGHRA and CDR2 is YSYEKL. V dropped 1 base and J dropped 3; count of bases not matched to a gene: 12. The CDR3: CASSQARSGLAGRNYNEQFF. CDR3 bases: TGCGCCAGCAGCCAAGCTAGATCGGGACTAGCGGGACGAAACTACAATGAGCAGTTCTTC.

The table lists this clone with a few counts. V gene TRBV12-5 combines with J gene TRBJ2-2, with D perhaps matching TRBD2 (5 bases). The CDR3 extends over 15 amino acids. Per germline, CDR1 LGHNT and CDR2 FRNRAP. The chain's CDR3 is CASSLGLGHTGELFF. In DNA, the CDR3 is TGTGCCAGCTCCCTCGGACTTGGGCACACCGGGGAGCTGTTTTTT.

This chain uses TRBV18 with TRBJ2-1; 11 bases are a match to TRBD1. CDR1 and CDR2 (germline): KGHSH, LQKENI. V trimming: 4 bases; J trimming: 4 bases; junction bases outside the gene matches: 12. There are 18 residues in the CDR3. CDR3 DNA sequence: TGTGCCAGCTCACTGGACAGGGGGCGGCGAACCGGGTACAATGAGCAGTTCTTC. Translated, it gives CASSLDRGRRTGYNEQFF.

In its sample, this clone is large. This chain joins TRBV18 and TRBJ1-1, with D possibly matching TRBD1 (6 bases). Germline CDR1 reads KGHSH; CDR2 reads LQKENI. V lost 2 bases to trimming and J lost 3 bases, with 19 bases between them. The CDR3 has 17 residues. This CDR3 reads CASSPWRDTVSYTEAFF. The CDR3, as DNA: TGTGCCAGCTCACCATGGAGGGACACGGTGAGTTACACTGAAGCTTTCTTT.

This chain joins TRBV28 and TRBJ2-1; 11 bases are a match to TRBD2. CDR3 length equals 15 residues. With V trimmed by 8 bases and J by 1 base, 4 bases remained unmatched. Germline V gene data show CDR1 as MDHEN and CDR2 as SYDVKM. In DNA form, the CDR3 reads TGTGCCAGCCTATTAGCGGGGGGGTCCTACAATGAGCAGTTCTTC. Protein product: CASLLAGGSYNEQFF.

The chain uses TRBV18 and TRBJ1-1; D ambiguous. CDR3 size: 17 residues. The V and J ends lost 0 bases and 0 bases respectively, with 14 bases between them. From germline, CDR1 is KGHSH and CDR2 LQKENI. The CDR3 is CASSPPVARVMNTEAFF. The CDR3 DNA follows: TGTGCCAGCTCACCACCGGTGGCGAGGGTCATGAACACTGAAGCTTTCTTT.

A few counts support this clone. The rearrangement joins TRBV6-8 to TRBJ1-4; 8 bases fit TRBD1. Per the germline V gene, CDR1 is MNHGY and CDR2 is SAAAGT. This CDR3 has 16 residues. The V gene end was trimmed by 5 bases and the J gene end by 2 bases; junction bases not matched to a gene: 7. The CDR3 here is CASSPGRGLTNEKLFF. The CDR3 DNA reads as TGTGCCAGCAGTCCAGGCAGGGGGCTGACTAATGAAAAACTGTTTTTT.

The chain uses TRBV29-1 and TRBJ2-2; the D gene is possibly TRBD1 (6 bases). With 6 bases removed from V and 3 bases from J, the gap between germline ends came to 14 bases. CDR3 length: 14 amino acids. The germline gives CDR1 SQVTM, CDR2 ANQGSEA. In DNA form, the CDR3 reads TGCAGCGTCACCTCAGGGGTGGACACCGGGGAGCTGTTTTTT. Amino acid sequence: CSVTSGVDTGELFF.